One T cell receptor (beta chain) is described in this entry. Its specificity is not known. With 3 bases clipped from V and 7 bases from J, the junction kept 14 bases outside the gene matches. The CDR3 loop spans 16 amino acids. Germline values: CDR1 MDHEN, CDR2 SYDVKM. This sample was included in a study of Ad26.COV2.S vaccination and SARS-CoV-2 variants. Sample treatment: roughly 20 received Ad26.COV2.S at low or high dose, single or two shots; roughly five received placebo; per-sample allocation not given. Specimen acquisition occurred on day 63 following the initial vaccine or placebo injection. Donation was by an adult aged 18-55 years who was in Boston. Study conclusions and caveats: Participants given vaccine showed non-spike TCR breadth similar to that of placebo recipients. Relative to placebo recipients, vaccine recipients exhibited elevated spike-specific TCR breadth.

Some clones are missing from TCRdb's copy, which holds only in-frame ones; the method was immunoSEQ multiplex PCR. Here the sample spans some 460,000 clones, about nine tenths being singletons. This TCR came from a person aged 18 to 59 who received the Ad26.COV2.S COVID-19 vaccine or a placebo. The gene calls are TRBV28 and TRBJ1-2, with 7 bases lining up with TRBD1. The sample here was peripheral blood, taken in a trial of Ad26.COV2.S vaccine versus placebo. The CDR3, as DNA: TGTGCCAGCAGTTTGGTCAGGGGGGAAGTCAAAGGTGGCTACACCTTC. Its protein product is CASSLVRGEVKGGYTF.